This T cell receptor (beta chain) derives from a study of shared clonotypes between healthy human individuals. On the study more broadly: Donors had three CD4 naive, three CD4 memory, two CD8 naive and one CD8 memory plate apiece.

The CDR3 is 14 residues long. Per germline, CDR1 MNHEY and CDR2 SVGAGI. V was cut by 5 bases and J by 7 bases, with 15 bases left in between. The assay ran at deep level. Sequencing used immunoSEQ multiplex PCR; TCRdb keeps in-frame clones, though not all of them. Of 2 million to 2.5 million clones in the sample, roughly 90% were seen once. The chain has TRBV6-5 and TRBJ2-1; tentatively, D is TRBD1 (6 bases). The clonotype comes from a man younger than 35 in good health. Some clones in this sample may be carry-over from other donors' samples. The sample comprised naive CD4+ T cells from PBMCs. As for subset: CD45RA+ positively selected. The CDR3 DNA is TGTGCCAGCAGTAGCCCCGGGACATTGAATGAGCAGTTCTTC. It is translated as CASSSPGTLNEQFF.